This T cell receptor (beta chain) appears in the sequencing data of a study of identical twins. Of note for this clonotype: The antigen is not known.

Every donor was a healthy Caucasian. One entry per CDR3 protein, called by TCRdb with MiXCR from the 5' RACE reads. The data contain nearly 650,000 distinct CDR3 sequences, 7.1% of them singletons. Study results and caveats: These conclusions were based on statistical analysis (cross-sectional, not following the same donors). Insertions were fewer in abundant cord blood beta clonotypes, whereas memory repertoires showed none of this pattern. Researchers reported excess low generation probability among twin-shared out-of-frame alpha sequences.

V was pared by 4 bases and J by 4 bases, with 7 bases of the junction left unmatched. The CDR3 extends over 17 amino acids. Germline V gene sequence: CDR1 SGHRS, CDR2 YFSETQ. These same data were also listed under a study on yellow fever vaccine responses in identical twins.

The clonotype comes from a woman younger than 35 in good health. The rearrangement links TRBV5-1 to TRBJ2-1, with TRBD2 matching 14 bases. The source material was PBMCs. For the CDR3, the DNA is TGCGCCAGCAGCGCCGGGACTAGCGGGAGCGTATACAATGAGCAGTTCTTC. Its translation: CASSAGTSGSVYNEQFF.